A single sample is the source of the 10 T cell receptor beta chains below, sequenced in a study of shared clonotypes between healthy human individuals. Data came from immunoSEQ multiplex PCR; TCRdb stores just in-frame clones and leaves some out. Of hundreds of thousands of clones listed, approximately 80% are singletons. The sequencing sample was made of PBMCs. The receptor set was obtained from a woman aged 35 to 49 in good health. Some clones in this sample may be carry-over from other donors' samples.

This clone occurred many times. This chain joins TRBV7-6 and TRBJ1-3; unclear D gene. The CDR3 is made up of 16 amino acids. Looked up from germline, CDR1 is SGHVS and CDR2 is FNYEAQ. Trimming stripped 1 base from V and 0 bases from J, with 10 bases between. CDR3 protein: CASSLVRVLSGNTIYF. In DNA form, the CDR3 reads TGTGCCAGCAGCTTAGTGCGGGTCCTCTCTGGAAACACCATATATTTT. Full variable domain (remainder filled in from reference TRBV7-6 and TRBJ1-3): GAGVSQSPRYKVTKRGQDVALRCDPISGHVSLYWYRQALGQGPEFLTYFNYEAQQDKSGLPNDRFSAERPEGSISTLTIQRTEQRDSAMYRCASSLVRVLSGNTIYFGEGSWLTVV.

The rearrangement uses TRBV5-4 and TRBJ2-3, with TRBD2 matching 9 bases. V shed 1 base and J 6 bases; nucleotides not matched to a gene: 12. This CDR3 region has 17 residues. Germline V CDR1 and CDR2: SGHNT, YYREEE (reference sequence). CDR3 in amino acids: CASSLSSGTTGGDTQYF. The CDR3 coding sequence is TGTGCCAGCAGCTTGTCTAGCGGGACGACGGGGGGGGATACGCAGTATTTT.

V is TRBV7-2 and J is TRBJ1-5; no clear D gene. Germline V CDR1 and CDR2: SGHTA, FQGNSA. With 1 base removed from V and 2 bases from J, the gap between germline ends came to 9 bases. The CDR3 has 15 residues. Here the CDR3 DNA reads TGTGCCAGCAGCTTAGGCGGGCAAGGCAATCAGCCCCAGCATTTT. Its translation is CASSLGGQGNQPQHF.

V usage is TRBV2 and J usage is TRBJ1-1; D may be TRBD1 (5 bases). Germline V gives CDR1 SNHLY, CDR2 FYNNEI. The CDR3 runs to 13 residues. The ends were cut back, 5 bases at V and 8 bases at J, with 15 bases in the middle. The CDR3 reads CASSPGPSREAFF. CDR3 nucleotides: TGTGCCAGCAGTCCGGGACCCTCTAGGGAAGCTTTCTTT.

J is TRBJ2-7 and V is TRBV29-1; D possibly corresponds to TRBD2 (5 bases). This CDR3 comprises 15 residues. Germline assignment: CDR1 SQVTM and CDR2 ANQGSEA. Trimming cost V 4 bases and J 2 bases, with 18 bases left between them. CDR3 bases: TGCAGCGTTGCGGAAAGGGAGACATTTACCTACGAGCAGTACTTC. Translating it yields CSVAERETFTYEQYF.

This clone was picked up one time. The chain joins TRBV14 to TRBJ1-1; a weak D match, TRBD1 (6 bases). The germline V gene has CDR1 SGHDN and CDR2 FVKESK. This CDR3 has 13 amino acids. Trimming cost V 1 base and J 6 bases, with 9 bases left between them. The CDR3 spells CASSQGPGAEAFF. The CDR3 DNA reads TGTGCCAGCAGCCAAGGTCCAGGGGCTGAAGCTTTCTTT. Filled out from reference TRBV14 and TRBJ1-1, the complete variable domain reads EAGVTQFPSHSVIEKGQTVTLRCDPISGHDNLYWYRRVMGKEIKFLLHFVKESKQDESGMPNNRFLAERTGGTYSTLKVQPAELEDSGVYFCASSQGPGAEAFFGQGTRLTVV.

The V call is TRBV30, the J call TRBJ1-4, with D hard to call. Germline CDR1 reads GTSNPN; CDR2 reads SVGIG (reference sequence). Trimming left V 5 bases short and J 13 bases short, with 20 bases between. The CDR3 is made up of 13 amino acids. Written as DNA, the CDR3 is TGTGCCTGGGGCCGGAGCCCGAGTGGGCGACTGTTTTTT. Amino acids: CAWGRSPSGRLFF.

This clone was detected many times. Within the sample, other DNA sequences also encode this same CDR3. J is TRBJ1-1 and V is TRBV25-1; TRBD1 aligns across 7 bases. This CDR3 has 14 amino acids. Germline trimming cut 4 bases from V and 1 base from J; bases unmatched to any gene: 3. The V gene's germline CDR1 is MGHDK and CDR2 SYGVNS. CDR3 nucleotides: TGTGCCAGCAGTGGGGACAGAGCGAACACTGAAGCTTTCTTT. Its translation is CASSGDRANTEAFF.

CDR3 region: CASSLSPVDRGYEQYF. The CDR3 DNA reads as TGTGCCAGCAGTTTATCGCCCGTAGACAGGGGCTACGAGCAGTACTTC. The rearrangement links TRBV27 to TRBJ2-7, with 8 bases fitting TRBD1. V shed 0 bases, J shed 3 bases, and the junction held 7 bases outside the gene matches. Looked up from germline, CDR1 is MNHEY and CDR2 is SMNVEV (reference sequence). This CDR3 comprises 16 residues.

The chain employs TRBV4-3 and TRBJ2-3, with unresolved D. The V gene lost 0 bases and the J gene lost 8 bases, with 15 bases spanning the gap. CDR1 is LGHNA, CDR2 YSLEER, per germline. The CDR3 runs 15 residues. CDR3 amino acids: CASSQEAIRIGTQYF. CDR3 sequence (DNA): TGCGCCAGCAGCCAAGAGGCCATTCGCATAGGTACGCAGTATTTT.